This is a list of T cell receptor beta chains from one sample in a study of T-cell reconstitution after alpha-beta-depleted transplantation in children. Each CDR3 protein gets one entry after TCRdb re-called the PCR reads with MiXCR. The top ten clones hold 1.1% of a sample with hundreds of thousands of distinct CDR3 sequences, approximately 17% of them seen once. This specimen consisted of PBMCs from the stem cell graft donor, obtained from the stem cell graft. The receptors come from a human donor who donated a stem cell graft to a child with acute myeloid leukemia. Both conserved end residues are part of each CDR3. A D gene is named only where the DNA matches it firmly. Size values are once, few and many counts, or a class for expanded clones, and some rows have none.

D: TRBD1; size: -; length: 15; V: TRBV12-3/TRBV12-4; J: TRBJ2-2; CDR3: CASSSGTEPTGELFF; DNA: TGTGCCAGCAGTTCCGGGACAGAACCAACCGGGGAGCTGTTTTTT
D: -; size: few; length: 15; V: TRBV7-8; J: TRBJ2-5; CDR3: CASSRGGALEETQYF; DNA: TGTGCCAGCAGCAGAGGGGGGGCTTTGGAAGAGACCCAGTACTTC
D: -; size: -; length: 15; V: TRBV23-1; J: TRBJ1-3; CDR3: CASSHSGASGNTIYF; DNA: TGCGCCAGCAGTCATTCAGGGGCCTCTGGAAACACCATATATTTT
D: TRBD1; size: few; length: 15; V: TRBV12-3/TRBV12-4; J: TRBJ1-1; CDR3: CASRTGAPWDTEAFF; DNA: TGTGCCAGCAGAACAGGGGCCCCCTGGGACACTGAAGCTTTCTTT
D: -; size: many; length: 12; V: TRBV7-9; J: TRBJ1-5; CDR3: CASSLGSAQQHF; DNA: TGTGCCAGCAGCTTAGGCTCTGCCCAGCAGCATTTT
D: TRBD1; size: -; length: 14; V: TRBV5-6; J: TRBJ1-2; CDR3: CASSSTDRGSGYTF; DNA: TGTGCCAGCAGCTCCACGGACAGGGGGTCTGGCTACACCTTC
D: TRBD2; size: few; length: 16; V: TRBV4-3; J: TRBJ2-3; CDR3: CASSQVSSGGWDTQYF; DNA: TGCGCCAGCAGCCAAGTTTCAAGCGGGGGTTGGGATACGCAGTATTTT
D: -; size: few; length: 14; V: TRBV7-2; J: TRBJ2-5; CDR3: CASSLGYRDETQYF; DNA: TGTGCCAGCAGCTTAGGGTATAGGGACGAGACCCAGTACTTC
D: -; size: many; length: 15; V: TRBV20-1; J: TRBJ1-3; CDR3: CSAREEGRQGNTIYF; DNA: TGCAGTGCTAGAGAGGAGGGGAGGCAAGGAAACACCATATATTTT
D: -; size: -; length: 15; V: TRBV5-1; J: TRBJ1-1; CDR3: CASSLAVGRATEAFF; DNA: TGCGCCAGCAGCTTGGCAGTTGGCAGGGCCACTGAAGCTTTCTTT
D: TRBD1; size: -; length: 14; V: TRBV6-1; J: TRBJ2-3; CDR3: CASSAGTDTDTQYF; DNA: TGTGCCAGCAGCGCAGGGACAGACACAGATACGCAGTATTTT
D: -; size: -; length: 15; V: TRBV18; J: TRBJ1-2; CDR3: CASSPNPEPNYGYTF; DNA: TGTGCCAGCTCACCAAATCCCGAACCTAACTATGGCTACACCTTC
D: -; size: many; length: 14; V: TRBV5-5; J: TRBJ2-2; CDR3: CASSSDSNTGELFF; DNA: TGTGCCAGCAGCTCGGACAGTAACACCGGGGAGCTGTTTTTT
D: TRBD1; size: -; length: 17; V: TRBV5-6; J: TRBJ1-1; CDR3: CASSLMTGLLGGTEAFF; DNA: TGTGCCAGCAGCTTAATGACAGGGTTACTAGGAGGCACTGAAGCTTTCTTT
D: -; size: -; length: 16; V: TRBV2; J: TRBJ1-4; CDR3: CASSTGTMDLFEKLFF; DNA: TGTGCCAGCAGTACCGGGACAATGGACTTATTTGAAAAACTGTTTTTT
D: TRBD2; size: few; length: 15; V: TRBV20-1; J: TRBJ2-4; CDR3: CSAQSGGSAKNIQYF; DNA: TGCAGTGCTCAGTCCGGGGGGTCTGCCAAAAACATTCAGTACTTC
D: -; size: many; length: 15; V: TRBV20-1; J: TRBJ2-7; CDR3: CSARELLGYPYEQYF; DNA: TGCAGTGCTAGGGAACTCCTGGGATACCCCTACGAGCAGTACTTC
D: TRBD1; size: -; length: 17; V: TRBV27; J: TRBJ2-2; CDR3: CASSSTSPQTGPGELFF; DNA: TGTGCCAGCAGTTCAACCTCGCCCCAGACAGGGCCCGGGGAGCTGTTTTTT
D: -; size: few; length: 15; V: TRBV10-3; J: TRBJ2-2; CDR3: CAIRRTGSNTGELFF; DNA: TGTGCCATCCGCCGGACGGGGTCCAACACCGGGGAGCTGTTTTTT
D: TRBD1; size: -; length: 15; V: TRBV28; J: TRBJ2-1; CDR3: CASSPRDRLFNEQFF; DNA: TGTGCCAGCAGTCCCCGGGACAGGCTTTTCAATGAGCAGTTCTTC
D: -; size: few; length: 15; V: TRBV10-3; J: TRBJ2-2; CDR3: CAISGEASRAGELFF; DNA: TGTGCCATCAGTGGGGAGGCCTCCCGGGCCGGGGAGCTGTTTTTT
D: -; size: -; length: 14; V: TRBV25-1; J: TRBJ1-2; CDR3: CASSEWKGNYGYTF; DNA: TGTGCCAGCAGTGAATGGAAGGGTAACTATGGCTACACCTTC
D: -; size: few; length: 13; V: TRBV20-1; J: TRBJ2-5; CDR3: CSGLTGDQETQYF; DNA: TGCAGTGGCTTGACAGGCGACCAAGAGACCCAGTACTTC